This section outlines one TCR beta chain sequence together with its context. In the original analysis: Amplifying reference gene primers gave estimates of nucleated cell counts. TCRdb's copy holds only in-frame clones and misses some; the assay was immunoSEQ multiplex PCR. V and J calls plus clone size are reproduced from that table; the DNA served to infer D and trimming. Among 200,000 to 300,000 clones listed, about 82% were seen once. This sample was included in a study of blood T cell repertoires in COVID-19. As for the study in general: Whether acute or convalescent, the COVID-19 samples came from the United States, Italy and Spain. T cells, B-cell-depleted T cells, or PBMCs provided the cDNA or gDNA that served as material.

The CDR3 spans 15 residues. Germline CDR1 and CDR2: MNHEY and SMNVEV (reference sequence). J gave up 3 bases and V 2 bases, and 4 bases lay outside the gene matches. The TCR was taken from an older woman with active or convalescent COVID-19. The chain combines TRBV27 with TRBJ1-1, with 9 bases that match TRBD1. The sequenced sample was peripheral blood. The CDR3 region has the DNA TGTGCCAGCAGTTTACAGAGACAGGGGGACACTGAAGCTTTCTTT. Residues: CASSLQRQGDTEAFF.